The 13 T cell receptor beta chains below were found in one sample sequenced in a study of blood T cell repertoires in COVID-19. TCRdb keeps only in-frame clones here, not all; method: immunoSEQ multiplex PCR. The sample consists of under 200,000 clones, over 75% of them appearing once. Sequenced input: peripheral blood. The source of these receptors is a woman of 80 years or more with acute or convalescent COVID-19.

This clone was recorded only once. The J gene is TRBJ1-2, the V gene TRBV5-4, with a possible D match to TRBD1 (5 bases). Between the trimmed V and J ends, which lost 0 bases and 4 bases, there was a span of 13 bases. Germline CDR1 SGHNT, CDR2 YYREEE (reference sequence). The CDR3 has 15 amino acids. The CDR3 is CASSLAGGPSYGYTF. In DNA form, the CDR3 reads TGTGCCAGCAGCTTGGCCGGGGGACCAAGCTATGGCTACACCTTC.

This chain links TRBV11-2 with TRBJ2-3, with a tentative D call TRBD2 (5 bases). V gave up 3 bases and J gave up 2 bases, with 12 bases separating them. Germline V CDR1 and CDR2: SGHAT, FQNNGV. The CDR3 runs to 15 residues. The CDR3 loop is CASSFSGWPTDTQYF. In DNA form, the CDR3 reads TGTGCCAGCAGCTTTTCGGGATGGCCCACAGATACGCAGTATTTT.

For the CDR3, the DNA is TGTGCCAGCAGCGACGGGACACGGCGTGAAGCTTTCTTT. Protein: CASSDGTRREAFF. This rearrangement joins TRBV7-9 to TRBJ1-1, with D maybe TRBD1 (6 bases). Trimming pared 5 bases from V and 7 bases from J, leaving 14 bases between. Germline lookup yields CDR1 SEHNR and CDR2 FQNEAQ (reference sequence). This CDR3 contains 13 residues.

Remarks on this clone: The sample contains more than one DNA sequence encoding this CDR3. The CDR3 sequence is CASSWTGSNQPQHF. DNA for the CDR3: TGTGCCAGCAGCTGGACAGGGAGTAATCAGCCCCAGCATTTT. The rearrangement joins TRBV7-9 to TRBJ1-5, with 8 bases lining up with TRBD1. J lost 4 bases, V lost 4 bases, and 3 bases had no gene match. This CDR3 has 14 residues. Germline values: CDR1 SEHNR, CDR2 FQNEAQ (reference sequence). The entire variable domain, with the rest obtained from reference TRBV7-9 and TRBJ1-5, is as follows: DTGVSQNPRHKITKRGQNVTFRCDPISEHNRLYWYRQTLGQGPEFLTYFQNEAQLEKSRLLSDRFSAERPKGSFSTLEIQRTEQGDSAMYLCASSWTGSNQPQHFGDGTRLSIL.

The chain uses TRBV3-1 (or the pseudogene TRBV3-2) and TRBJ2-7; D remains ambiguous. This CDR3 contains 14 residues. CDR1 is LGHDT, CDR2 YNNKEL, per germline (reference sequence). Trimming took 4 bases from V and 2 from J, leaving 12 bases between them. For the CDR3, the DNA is TGTGCCAGCAGCCGGGCCGAGAGCACCTACGAGCAGTACTTC. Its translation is CASSRAESTYEQYF.

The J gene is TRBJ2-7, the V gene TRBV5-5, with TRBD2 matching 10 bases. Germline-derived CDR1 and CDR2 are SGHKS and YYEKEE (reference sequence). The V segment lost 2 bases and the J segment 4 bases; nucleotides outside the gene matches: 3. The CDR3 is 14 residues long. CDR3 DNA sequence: TGTGCCAGCAGCTTCCTAGCGGGGGATTACGAGCAGTACTTC. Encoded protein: CASSFLAGDYEQYF.

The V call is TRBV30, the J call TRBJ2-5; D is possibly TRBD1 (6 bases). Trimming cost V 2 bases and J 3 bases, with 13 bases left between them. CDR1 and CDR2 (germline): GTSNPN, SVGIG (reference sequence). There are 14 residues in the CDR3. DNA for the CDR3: TGTGCCTGGAGTCCCCGGTCAGGGGAAGAGACCCAGTACTTC. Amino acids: CAWSPRSGEETQYF.

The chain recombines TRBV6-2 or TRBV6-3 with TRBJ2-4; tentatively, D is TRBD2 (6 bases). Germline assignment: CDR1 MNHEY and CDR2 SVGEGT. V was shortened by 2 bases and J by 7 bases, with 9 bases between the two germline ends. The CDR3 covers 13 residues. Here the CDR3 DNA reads TGTGCCAGCAGTTACGGGCTAGCGAACATTCAGTACTTC. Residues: CASSYGLANIQYF.

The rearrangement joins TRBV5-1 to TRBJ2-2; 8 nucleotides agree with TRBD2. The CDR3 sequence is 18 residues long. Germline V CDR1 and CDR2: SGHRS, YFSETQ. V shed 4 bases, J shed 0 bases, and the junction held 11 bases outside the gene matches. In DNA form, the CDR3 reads TGCGCCAGCAGCGTACAAGCGGGAGCCCACGCGAACACCGGGGAGCTGTTTTTT. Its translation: CASSVQAGAHANTGELFF.

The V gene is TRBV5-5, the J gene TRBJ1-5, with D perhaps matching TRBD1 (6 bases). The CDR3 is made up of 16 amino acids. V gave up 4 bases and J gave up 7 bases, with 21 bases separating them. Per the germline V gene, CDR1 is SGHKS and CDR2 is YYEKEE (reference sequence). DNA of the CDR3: TGTGCCAGCAGCCCCTCCGGGACAATTACGGTCCAGCCCCAGCATTTT. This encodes CASSPSGTITVQPQHF.

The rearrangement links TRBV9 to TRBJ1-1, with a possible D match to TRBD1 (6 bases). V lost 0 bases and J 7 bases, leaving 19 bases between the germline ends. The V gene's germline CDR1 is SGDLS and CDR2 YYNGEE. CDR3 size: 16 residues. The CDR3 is CASSVGLRGGVSEAFF. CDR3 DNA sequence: TGTGCCAGCAGCGTAGGGTTGAGAGGGGGAGTGAGTGAAGCTTTCTTT.

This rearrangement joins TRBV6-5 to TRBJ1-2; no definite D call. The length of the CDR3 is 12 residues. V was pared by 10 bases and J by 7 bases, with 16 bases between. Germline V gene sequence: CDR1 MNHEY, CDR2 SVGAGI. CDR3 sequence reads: CAITRPSGGYTF. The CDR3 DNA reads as TGTGCCATAACCCGACCCTCGGGTGGCTACACCTTC.

The CDR3 protein is CASSLGDIQRPYGYTF. As DNA, the CDR3 is TGCGCCAGCAGCTTAGGGGACATCCAGCGCCCCTATGGCTACACCTTC. This chain connects TRBV5-1 to TRBJ1-2, with TRBD1 as a possible D gene (6 bases). V was shortened by 2 bases and J by 4 bases, with 18 bases between the two germline ends. CDR3 length: 16 residues. CDR1 is SGHRS and CDR2 is YFSETQ in the germline V gene.